Described below is a single TCR beta chain sequence and its context. The antigen is unknown. The data were obtained in a study of cytomegalovirus exposure and HLA in healthy donors. The CDR3 sequence is 12 residues long. Germline V gives CDR1 GTSNPN, CDR2 SVGIG (reference sequence). After removal of 5 bases from V and 7 bases from J, the junction contained 4 bases not matched to a gene. In the PCR, 60 Vbeta and 13 Jbeta primers were used. Sequenced by immunoSEQ multiplex PCR; TCRdb stores in-frame clones only, minus some. The table lists some 130,000 clones, roughly three quarters of them singletons. Study-wide results and limits: Later analysis reportedly placed an Asian-associated ancestry cluster below the roughly 700-donor mean in N-insertions.

The chain couples TRBV30 to TRBJ1-4, with 7 bases aligning to TRBD1. This receptor was taken from a woman aged 40 to 50 in good health and CMV-seronegative. Sequenced material: PBMCs. This CDR3 is CAWDRAGEKLFF. The CDR3 region has the DNA TGTGCCTGGGACAGGGCGGGTGAAAAACTGTTTTTT. The whole variable domain, filled in from reference TRBV30 and TRBJ1-4, reads SQTIHQWPATLVQPVGSPLSLECTVEGTSNPNLYWYRQAAGRGLQLLFYSVGIGQISSEVPQNLSASRPQDRQFILSSKKLLLSDSGFYLCAWDRAGEKLFFGSGTQLSVL.